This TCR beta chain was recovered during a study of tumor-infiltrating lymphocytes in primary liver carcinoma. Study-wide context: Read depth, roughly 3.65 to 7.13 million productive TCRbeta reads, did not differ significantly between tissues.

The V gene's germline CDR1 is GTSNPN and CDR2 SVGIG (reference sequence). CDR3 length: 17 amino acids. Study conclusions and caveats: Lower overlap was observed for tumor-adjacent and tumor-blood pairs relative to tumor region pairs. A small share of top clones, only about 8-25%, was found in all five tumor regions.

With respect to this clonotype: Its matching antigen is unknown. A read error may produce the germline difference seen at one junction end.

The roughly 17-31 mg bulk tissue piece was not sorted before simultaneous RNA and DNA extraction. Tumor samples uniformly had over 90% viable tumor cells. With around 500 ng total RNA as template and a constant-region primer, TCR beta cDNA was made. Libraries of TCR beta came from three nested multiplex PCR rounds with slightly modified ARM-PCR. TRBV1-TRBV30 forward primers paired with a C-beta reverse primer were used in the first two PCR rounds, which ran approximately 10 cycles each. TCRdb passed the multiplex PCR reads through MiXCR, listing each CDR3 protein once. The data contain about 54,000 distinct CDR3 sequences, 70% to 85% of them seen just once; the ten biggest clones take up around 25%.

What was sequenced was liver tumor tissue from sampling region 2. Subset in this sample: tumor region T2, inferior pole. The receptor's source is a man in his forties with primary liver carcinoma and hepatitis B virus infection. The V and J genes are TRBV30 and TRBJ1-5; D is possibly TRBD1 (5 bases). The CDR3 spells CASSAVGANWGNQPQHF. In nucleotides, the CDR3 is TGTGCCTCGAGCGCCGTAGGGGCAAATTGGGGCAATCAGCCTCAGCATTTT.